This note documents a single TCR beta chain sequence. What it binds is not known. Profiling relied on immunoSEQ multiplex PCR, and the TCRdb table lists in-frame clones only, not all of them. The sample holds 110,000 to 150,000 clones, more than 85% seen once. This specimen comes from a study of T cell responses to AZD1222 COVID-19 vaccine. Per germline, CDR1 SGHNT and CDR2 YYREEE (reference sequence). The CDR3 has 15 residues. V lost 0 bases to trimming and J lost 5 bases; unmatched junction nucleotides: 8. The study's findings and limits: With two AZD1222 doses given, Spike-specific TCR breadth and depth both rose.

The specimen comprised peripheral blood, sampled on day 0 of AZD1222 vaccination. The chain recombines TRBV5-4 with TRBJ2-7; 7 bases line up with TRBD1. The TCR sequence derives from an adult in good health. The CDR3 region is CASSLELAGGNEQYF. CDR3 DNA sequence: TGTGCCAGCAGCTTGGAATTGGCAGGGGGTAACGAGCAGTACTTC.